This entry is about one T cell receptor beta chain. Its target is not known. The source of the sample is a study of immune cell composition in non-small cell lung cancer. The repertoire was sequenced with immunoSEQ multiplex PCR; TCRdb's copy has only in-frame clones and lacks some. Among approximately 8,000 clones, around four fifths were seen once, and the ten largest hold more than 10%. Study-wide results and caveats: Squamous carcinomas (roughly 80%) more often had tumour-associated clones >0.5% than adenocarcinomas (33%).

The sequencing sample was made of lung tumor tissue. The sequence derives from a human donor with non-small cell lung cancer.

The CDR3 DNA reads as TGTGCCAGCAGCTTATACATCCGGGACAGAAGTAACTATGGCTACACCTTC. Protein: CASSLYIRDRSNYGYTF. V and J are TRBV7-9 and TRBJ1-2; 7 nucleotides match TRBD1. J gave up 1 base and V 2 bases, and 10 bases lay outside the gene matches. CDR3 size: 17 residues. The germline CDR1 and CDR2 sequences are SEHNR and FQNEAQ (reference sequence).